These T cell receptor beta chains were read from a single sample in a study of shared clonotypes between healthy human individuals. Profiling relied on immunoSEQ multiplex PCR, and the TCRdb table lists in-frame clones only, not all of them. The table records about 670,000 clones, about two thirds of them present only once. The material sequenced was memory CD4+ T cells sorted from blood. The receptor set was obtained from a woman in her 30s in good health. Both conserved end residues are part of each CDR3. D genes are given only for firm matches. Clone size is given for some rows only: seen once, a few or many times, or a class if the clone is expanded.

d_call,j_call,clone_size,v_call,cdr3_aa,cdr3_nt
NA,TRBJ2-3,NA,TRBV12-2,CASRLADSGQYF,TGTGCAAGTCGCTTAGCGGACTCTGGGCAGTATTTT
NA,TRBJ2-7,NA,TRBV28,CASSPNSYEQYF,TGTGCCAGCAGTCCAAACTCCTACGAGCAGTACTTC
NA,TRBJ2-7,NA,TRBV19,CASSIAAASYEQYF,TGTGCCAGTAGTATAGCGGCAGCTTCCTACGAGCAGTACTTC
NA,TRBJ2-2,NA,TRBV2,CASSEAQAAHTGELFF,TGTGCCAGCAGTGAAGCGCAGGCAGCACACACCGGGGAGCTGTTTTTT
NA,TRBJ2-1,NA,TRBV7-9,CASSSGAGVNEQFF,TGTGCCAGCAGCTCAGGGGCGGGAGTCAATGAGCAGTTCTTC
NA,TRBJ1-3,once,TRBV18,CASSPQGEGNTIYF,TGTGCCAGCTCACCTCAAGGGGAAGGAAACACCATATATTTT
NA,TRBJ2-3,NA,TRBV2,CASRGHETDTQYF,TGTGCCAGCAGGGGGCACGAAACAGATACGCAGTATTTT
TRBD1,TRBJ1-5,many,TRBV19,CASSTDRGLSNQPQHF,TGTGCCAGTAGTACGGACAGGGGGCTAAGCAATCAGCCCCAGCATTTT
TRBD2,TRBJ2-5,NA,TRBV7-3,CASSLASGSGEAETQYF,TGTGCCAGCAGCTTAGCTAGCGGGAGTGGCGAGGCGGAGACCCAGTACTTC
NA,TRBJ1-4,NA,TRBV28,CASSLGLGQDEKLFF,TGTGCCAGCAGTCTCGGTTTAGGACAAGATGAAAAACTGTTTTTT
NA,TRBJ2-7,NA,TRBV28,CASSPGSSGYEQYF,TGTGCCAGCAGCCCCGGGAGTAGCGGATACGAGCAGTACTTC
NA,TRBJ2-7,NA,TRBV28,CASSRIGEQYF,TGTGCCAGCAGCCGGATCGGGGAGCAGTACTTC
NA,TRBJ2-5,NA,TRBV30,CAWSVLGGTQYF,TGTGCCTGGAGTGTACTGGGGGGGACCCAGTACTTC
NA,TRBJ1-1,NA,TRBV9,CASSKDPGHLGTEAFF,TGTGCCAGCAGCAAAGACCCGGGCCACCTGGGGACTGAAGCTTTCTTT
NA,TRBJ2-1,NA,TRBV5-1,CASSRLTYNEQFF,TGCGCCAGCAGCCGATTGACCTACAATGAGCAGTTCTTC
NA,TRBJ1-1,NA,TRBV5-1,CASSLNIANTEAFF,TGCGCCAGCAGCTTAAACATTGCGAACACTGAAGCTTTCTTT
NA,TRBJ1-5,NA,TRBV28,CASFRVGTPTQPQHF,TGTGCCAGTTTCAGGGTCGGGACGCCGACTCAGCCCCAGCATTTT
NA,TRBJ2-7,NA,TRBV7-9,CASSPQVSHEQYF,TGTGCCAGCAGCCCCCAGGTCTCCCACGAGCAGTACTTC
TRBD1,TRBJ2-4,NA,TRBV27,CASSSPRTGRKNIQYF,TGTGCCAGCAGTTCACCCCGGACAGGGAGAAAAAACATTCAGTACTTC
TRBD1,TRBJ1-2,NA,TRBV18,CASSPQEYGRGLGYGYTF,TGTGCCAGCTCACCACAAGAATACGGCAGGGGGCTTGGCTATGGCTACACCTTC
TRBD1,TRBJ1-2,NA,TRBV6-5,CASSSPDRNFYGYTF,TGTGCCAGCAGTTCCCCGGACAGGAACTTCTATGGCTACACCTTC
NA,TRBJ2-5,NA,TRBV28,CATYRTAGETQYF,TGTGCCACATATCGGACCGCCGGGGAGACCCAGTACTTC
TRBD1,TRBJ2-5,NA,TRBV7-9,CASSLGGQGQETQYF,TGTGCCAGCAGCTTAGGTGGACAGGGTCAAGAGACCCAGTACTTC
NA,TRBJ1-2,few,TRBV4-1,CASSKSTAPYGYTF,TGCGCCAGCAGCAAGAGTACCGCCCCTTATGGCTACACCTTC
NA,TRBJ2-7,NA,TRBV5-1,CASSFARDYEQYF,TGCGCCAGCAGCTTTGCCAGGGACTACGAGCAGTACTTC
NA,TRBJ2-7,NA,TRBV11-2,CASSLQRNSYEQYF,TGTGCCAGCAGCTTACAGCGCAACTCCTACGAGCAGTACTTC
NA,TRBJ1-5,NA,TRBV7-9,CASSWGTGSDQPQHF,TGTGCCAGCAGCTGGGGGACGGGCTCTGATCAGCCCCAGCATTTT
TRBD2,TRBJ2-1,NA,TRBV27,CASTTARLAGAGSYNEQFF,TGTGCCAGCACCACAGCGAGACTAGCGGGAGCGGGCTCCTACAATGAGCAGTTCTTC
TRBD1,TRBJ1-1,few,TRBV5-1,CASTLSTGGAEAFF,TGCGCCAGCACCCTGTCGACAGGGGGAGCTGAAGCTTTCTTT
NA,TRBJ2-7,few,TRBV6-5,CASSYSGPATSDEQYF,TGTGCCAGCAGTTACTCGGGTCCGGCAACTTCCGACGAGCAGTACTTC
NA,TRBJ1-3,few,TRBV19,CASSITTYRRGGNTIYF,TGTGCCAGTAGTATCACGACGTATCGGCGGGGTGGAAACACCATATATTTT
TRBD1,TRBJ2-1,many,TRBV6-1,CASRLGSGGNEQFF,TGTGCCAGCCGGCTAGGATCAGGGGGCAATGAGCAGTTCTTC